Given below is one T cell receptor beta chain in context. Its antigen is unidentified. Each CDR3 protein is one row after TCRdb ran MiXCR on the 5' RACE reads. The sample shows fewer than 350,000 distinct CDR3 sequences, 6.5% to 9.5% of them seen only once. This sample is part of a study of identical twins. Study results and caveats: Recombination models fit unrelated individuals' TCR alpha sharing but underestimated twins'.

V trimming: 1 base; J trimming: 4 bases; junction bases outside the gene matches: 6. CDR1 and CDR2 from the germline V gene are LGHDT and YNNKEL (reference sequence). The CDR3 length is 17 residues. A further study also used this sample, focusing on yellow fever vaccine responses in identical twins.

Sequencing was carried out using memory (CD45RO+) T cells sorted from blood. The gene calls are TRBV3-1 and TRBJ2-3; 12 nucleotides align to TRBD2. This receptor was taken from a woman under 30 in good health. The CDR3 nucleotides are TGTGCCAGCAGCCAAGCTAGCGGGAGGGCAGCCGCAGATACGCAGTATTTT. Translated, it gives CASSQASGRAAADTQYF.